This T cell receptor (beta chain) derives from a study of blood T cells in healthy people across ages. To note about this clonotype: At one end the junction does not follow the germline gene, possibly because of a read error.

The germline V gene encodes CDR1 DFQATT and CDR2 SNEGSKA (reference sequence). There are 17 residues in the CDR3. A second PCR, run for about 6 to 11 cycles, used a sample-barcoded 5' primer plus a J-beta primer mix. TCRdb used MiXCR to reprocess the 5' RACE reads, holding one entry per CDR3 protein. The sample holds over 450,000 distinct CDR3 sequences, about 24% seen once. The sample was also linked to a second study, of T cells of mothers and their children. That source reports: An overlap that was slightly higher, though non-significant, was seen in related mother-child pairs versus unrelated pairs.

Sequencing was performed on blood. The V gene is TRBV20-1, the J gene TRBJ2-5; 11 bases agree with TRBD1. The clonotype was recovered from a boy under 18 in good health. In DNA, the CDR3 is TGCAGTGCTAGAGGGACAGGGGGCAGGGGCCCCCAAGAGACCCGGTACTTC. Translating it yields CSARGTGGRGPQETRYF.